These 6 T cell receptor beta chains originate from one sample sequenced in a study of T cell responses to AZD1222 COVID-19 vaccine listed by TCRdb under 2021. The label giving this sample's time point can be read as: baseline before first vaccination. Libraries were constructed by the immunoSEQ multiplex PCR assay. Not all clones reach the TCRdb copy of this immuneACCESS table, which keeps in-frame sequences only. Checked studies attribute under half of the gap to unresolved V genes and leave the rest unexplained. In all, the sample holds about 150,000 clones, and approximately 90% of those were seen once. Of the sample, under 4.5% is held by the ten largest clones. Source: peripheral blood, taken on day 0 of AZD1222 vaccination. These receptor sequences come from an adult in good health.

V and J are TRBV6-5 and TRBJ2-1, with 11 bases aligning to TRBD2. Germline CDR1 and CDR2: MNHEY and SVGAGI. V lost 6 bases to trimming and J lost 9 bases; unmatched junction nucleotides: 7. The CDR3 is 14 residues long. The CDR3 reads CASRLAGDFPEQFF. The CDR3 DNA sequence: TGTGCCAGCAGACTAGCGGGAGATTTCCCTGAGCAGTTCTTC.

The chain links TRBV27 to TRBJ2-2; D is ambiguous. Germline CDR1 MNHEY, CDR2 SMNVEV (reference sequence). The CDR3 is made up of 18 amino acids. Trimming took 2 bases from V and 6 from J, leaving 22 bases between them. The CDR3: CASSLERTLSGVAGELFF. For the CDR3, the DNA is TGTGCCAGCAGTTTAGAGAGGACCCTCTCTGGGGTGGCCGGGGAGCTGTTTTTT.

J is TRBJ2-7 and V is TRBV2; no firm D call. The CDR3 covers 10 residues. CDR1 is SNHLY, CDR2 FYNNEI, per germline. V was cut by 2 bases and J by 6 bases, with 2 bases left in between. CDR3: CASSEFEQYF. CDR3 nucleotide sequence: TGTGCCAGCAGTGAATTCGAGCAGTACTTC.

V gene TRBV30 combines with J gene TRBJ2-2; 9 positions agree with TRBD1. The CDR3 runs to 15 residues. Germline V gives CDR1 GTSNPN, CDR2 SVGIG (reference sequence). V shed 2 bases, J shed 4 bases, and the junction held 5 bases outside the gene matches. This CDR3 reads CAWSPGTGITGELFF. CDR3 bases: TGTGCCTGGAGTCCGGGGACAGGGATCACCGGGGAGCTGTTTTTT. The full variable domain, with the rest looked up from reference TRBV30 and TRBJ2-2, is SQTIHQWPATLVQPVGSPLSLECTVEGTSNPNLYWYRQAAGRGLQLLFYSVGIGQISSEVPQNLSASRPQDRQFILSSKKLLLSDSGFYLCAWSPGTGITGELFFGEGSRLTVL.

This chain uses TRBV6-5 with TRBJ1-2; TRBD1 is a possible D gene (6 bases). Germline V gives CDR1 MNHEY, CDR2 SVGAGI. CDR3 length equals 16 residues. V lost 0 bases, J lost 4 bases, and 15 bases lay in between. The CDR3 is CASSYSAGTKGYGYTF. The CDR3 DNA reads as TGTGCCAGCAGTTACTCGGCAGGGACAAAGGGCTATGGCTACACCTTC.

The V call is TRBV7-8, the J call TRBJ2-3; D might be TRBD1 or TRBD2, each matching 5 bases. V was trimmed by 0 bases and J by 7 bases, leaving 11 bases between them. Looked up from germline, CDR1 is SGHVS and CDR2 is FQNEAQ. The CDR3 is made up of 14 amino acids. CDR3 sequence: CASSLAGVRNTQYF. The CDR3, as DNA: TGTGCCAGCAGCTTAGCGGGGGTGAGGAATACGCAGTATTTT.